The next 21 T cell receptor beta chains were all read from a single sample in a study of CD8 T cells in ankylosing spondylitis. In TCRdb, the 5' RACE reads were re-called with MiXCR into one record per CDR3 protein. The data show about 24,000 distinct CDR3 sequences, over 10% seen once. The sample taken for sequencing was blood. The source is a male donor with ankylosing spondylitis or in good health (not recorded which).

The chain couples TRBV7-2 to TRBJ2-2; D might be TRBD1 or TRBD2, each matching 6 bases. V lost 5 bases and J lost 7, with 17 bases in between. The germline gives CDR1 SGHTA, CDR2 FQGNSA. The CDR3 loop spans 15 amino acids. CDR3 sequence (DNA): TGTGCCAGCAGCCCCCAGAGGGGGGCCGGCGGGGAGCTGTTTTTT. The encoded protein is CASSPQRGAGGELFF.

The chain links TRBV29-1 to TRBJ2-3; D gene ambiguous. The CDR3 sequence is 12 residues long. CDR1 is SQVTM and CDR2 is ANQGSEA in the germline V gene. V was pared by 0 bases and J by 6 bases, with 7 bases between. Here the CDR3 DNA reads TGCAGCGTTGAAGAGCCGAGGGATACGCAGTATTTT. Its protein product is CSVEEPRDTQYF.

In its sample, this clonotype was seen many times. J is TRBJ2-3 and V is TRBV29-1; 7 nucleotides line up with TRBD1. Germline V gene data show CDR1 as SQVTM and CDR2 as ANQGSEA. The CDR3 spans 15 residues. J lost 3 bases, V lost 5 bases, and 11 bases had no gene match. In nucleotides, the CDR3 is TGCAGCGTTCTCCGCCAGGGGGTTAGGACAGATACGCAGTATTTT. Amino acid sequence: CSVLRQGVRTDTQYF.

The sample holds a few counts of this clonotype. This chain links TRBV12-3 or TRBV12-4 with TRBJ1-1; D possibly corresponds to TRBD1 (6 bases). Deletions cut 4 bases from V and 11 bases from J, with 14 bases between. The CDR3 sequence is 12 residues long. As DNA, the CDR3 is TGTGCCAGCAGTTCCCTTAGGGGGGGTGCTTTCTTT. Translation gives CASSSLRGGAFF.

This clonotype was counted many times. The chain carries TRBV9 and TRBJ1-1; D is perhaps TRBD1 (6 bases). The germline V gene encodes CDR1 SGDLS and CDR2 YYNGEE. V was cut by 2 bases and J by 0 bases, with 17 bases left in between. CDR3 length equals 17 residues. CDR3 in amino acids: CASSVPTLDRVNTEAFF. CDR3 coding DNA: TGTGCCAGCAGCGTTCCTACACTGGACAGAGTGAACACTGAAGCTTTCTTT.

This clonotype was seen a few times. The chain joins TRBV29-1 to TRBJ2-1, with 13 bases that match TRBD2. This CDR3 is built from 14 residues. V gave up 7 bases and J gave up 6 bases; unmatched junction bases: 6. Germline V gene data show CDR1 as SQVTM and CDR2 as ANQGSEA. The CDR3 DNA follows: TGCAGCGCTCCGGGACTAGCGGGGATCAATGAGCAGTTCTTC. It codes for CSAPGLAGINEQFF.

There are many counts of this clonotype. This sequence joins TRBV12-3 or TRBV12-4 and TRBJ2-7, with no clear D. The CDR3 extends over 13 amino acids. V was cut by 3 bases and J by 1 base, with 7 bases left in between. CDR3 region: CASSFGPSYEQYF. CDR3 DNA: TGTGCCAGCAGTTTTGGTCCTTCCTACGAGCAGTACTTC.

This clonotype appeared a few times. This chain connects TRBV7-8 to TRBJ2-2; D is unresolved. V shed 1 base and J shed 1 base, with 1 base lying between them. This CDR3 spans 13 amino acids. CDR1 is SGHVS, CDR2 FQNEAQ, per germline. CDR3 DNA: TGTGCCAGCAGCTTAGGGAACACCGGGGAGCTGTTTTTT. Translation: CASSLGNTGELFF. The full variable domain, in which reference TRBV7-8 and TRBJ2-2 provide the parts outside the CDR3, is GAGVSQSPRYKVAKRGQDVALRCDPISGHVSLFWYQQALGQGPEFLTYFQNEAQLDKSGLPSDRFFAERPEGSVSTLKIQRTQQEDSAVYLCASSLGNTGELFFGEGSRLTVL.

The rearrangement joins TRBV12-3 or TRBV12-4 to TRBJ2-6; 7 bases are shared with TRBD1. After removal of 6 bases from V and 1 base from J, the junction contained 3 bases not matched to a gene. This CDR3 spans 15 amino acids. The CDR3 loop is CASSDRASGANVLTF. CDR3 DNA: TGTGCCAGCAGCGACAGGGCATCTGGGGCCAACGTCCTGACTTTC.

This clonotype occurred a few times. This chain uses TRBV4-3 with TRBJ2-3; 13 nucleotides match TRBD2. The CDR3 totals 16 residues. Germline V CDR1 and CDR2: LGHNA, YSLEER. Losses at the gene ends were 0 bases for V and 7 bases for J; bases not matched to a gene: 4. DNA of the CDR3: TGCGCCAGCAGCCAAGATTCACTAGCGGGAGGGAATACGCAGTATTTT. As protein: CASSQDSLAGGNTQYF.

The V call is TRBV6-5, the J call TRBJ2-3; the D gene is possibly TRBD2 (6 bases). Looked up from germline, CDR1 is MNHEY and CDR2 is SVGAGI. This CDR3 spans 15 amino acids. Between the trimmed V and J ends, which lost 4 bases and 0 bases, there was a span of 11 bases. The CDR3, as DNA: TGTGCCAGCAGTTGGCGGGGCAAGAGCACAGATACGCAGTATTTT. It codes for CASSWRGKSTDTQYF.

There are many counts of this clonotype. The V gene is TRBV5-1, the J gene TRBJ2-1; TRBD1 agrees at 8 bases. V was clipped by 0 bases and J by 8 bases; unmatched bases: 10. The CDR3 runs to 16 residues. The germline V gene encodes CDR1 SGHRS and CDR2 YFSETQ. In DNA, the CDR3 is TGCGCCAGCAGCTTGGGAGTTAACAGGGGGAGCGATGAGCAGTTCTTC. This gives the protein CASSLGVNRGSDEQFF.

In this sample, this clonotype turned up many times. The chain uses TRBV27 and TRBJ2-1; D not certain. The CDR3 is made up of 11 amino acids. CDR1 MNHEY and CDR2 SMNVEV come from the germline V gene (reference sequence). V lost 7 bases and J lost 6, with 7 bases in between. The CDR3 is CASNGGNEQFF. CDR3 bases: TGTGCCAGCAACGGCGGCAATGAGCAGTTCTTC.

This rearrangement joins TRBV4-3 to TRBJ2-7; 7 bases are a match to TRBD1. CDR1 and CDR2 (germline): LGHNA, YSLEER. Trimming took 4 bases from V and 2 from J; bases not matched to a gene: 8. The CDR3 covers 15 residues. The CDR3 here is CASSRQTGWAYEQYF. CDR3 nucleotides: TGCGCCAGCAGCCGACAGACAGGGTGGGCCTACGAGCAGTACTTC.

The V call is TRBV6-6, the J call TRBJ2-3; TRBD2 matches at 9 bases. This CDR3 region has 17 residues. Trimming at V came to 2 bases and at J to 3 bases, leaving 9 bases not matched to a gene. Germline V gives CDR1 MNHNY, CDR2 SVGAGI (reference sequence). The CDR3 DNA is TGTGCCAGCAGTTACCGACATAGCGGGAGCGGGACAGATACGCAGTATTTT. It specifies CASSYRHSGSGTDTQYF.

This clonotype was counted ten times or more. The J gene is TRBJ2-4, the V gene TRBV5-1, with TRBD2 matching over 10 bases. From germline, CDR1 is SGHRS and CDR2 YFSETQ. The CDR3 contains 20 residues. The junction had 13 bases not matched to a gene; V was cut back by 1 base and J by 0 bases. CDR3 in amino acids: CASSLWEKTSGTLAKNIQYF. For the CDR3, the DNA is TGCGCCAGCAGCTTGTGGGAGAAAACTAGCGGGACGCTAGCCAAAAACATTCAGTACTTC.

The rearrangement uses TRBV10-3 and TRBJ2-3, with no clear D. Trimming stripped 2 bases from V and 0 bases from J, with 12 bases between. The CDR3 covers 16 residues. Per germline, CDR1 ENHRY and CDR2 SYGVKD. The CDR3 DNA sequence: TGTGCCATCAGTGAGGGACGGAACCCTAGCACAGATACGCAGTATTTT. Its translation: CAISEGRNPSTDTQYF.

This chain uses TRBV5-1 with TRBJ1-1, with 9 positions matching TRBD1. Germline V gene data show CDR1 as SGHRS and CDR2 as YFSETQ. The CDR3 is 13 amino acids. Germline trimming cut 3 bases from V and 6 bases from J; bases unmatched to any gene: 3. In DNA, the CDR3 is TGCGCCAGCAGCTGGGACAGGGAAGCTGAAGCTTTCTTT. Its translation: CASSWDREAEAFF.

In its sample, this clonotype was seen many times. The rearrangement links TRBV21-1 to TRBJ2-3; TRBD1, as called in the table, went unchecked against the DNA. TRBV21-1 is annotated as a pseudogene. This CDR3 spans 13 amino acids. The CDR3 nucleotides are TGTGCCATCGGGCGCCAGGGTCGGAATACGCAGTATTTT. Translated, it gives CAIGRQGRNTQYF.

This clonotype was detected many times. The rearrangement joins TRBV4-3 to TRBJ2-2; a possible D gene is TRBD1 (5 bases). Trimming stripped 0 bases from V and 4 bases from J, with 6 bases between. The CDR3 is 14 residues long. Germline V gene sequence: CDR1 LGHNA, CDR2 YSLEER. The CDR3 loop reads CASSQERGTGELFF. The CDR3, as DNA: TGCGCCAGCAGCCAAGAAAGGGGCACCGGGGAGCTGTTTTTT.

The chain joins TRBV6-5 to TRBJ2-5; 7 bases fit TRBD1. The CDR3 has 17 residues. V was pared by 0 bases and J by 5 bases, with 12 bases of the junction left unmatched. Germline V CDR1 and CDR2: MNHEY, SVGAGI. The CDR3 DNA sequence: TGTGCCAGCAGTTACTCGAGGGGGCGGGCAGGCGGGGAGACCCAGTACTTC. This encodes CASSYSRGRAGGETQYF.